Included here is one T cell receptor (beta chain) sequence, with context. Trimming pared 0 bases from V and 8 bases from J, leaving 9 bases between. This CDR3 contains 14 residues. CDR1 is KGHDR and CDR2 is SFDVKD in the germline V gene. The data derive from a study of blood T cell repertoires in COVID-19. Study at large: Some COVID-19 samples were acute and others convalescent; all came from the United States, Italy and Spain. Nucleic acid was either cDNA or gDNA, and it came from T cells, B-cell-depleted T cells, or PBMCs.

Per the study methods: How many nucleated cells were present was estimated from reference gene primer amplification. Using immunoSEQ multiplex PCR, the repertoire was profiled, and TCRdb retains in-frame clones only, with some absent. The V and J calls and clone size come from that table; D and trimming were worked out from the DNA. The table records about 180,000 clones, approximately 90% of them present only once. V usage is TRBV24-1 and J usage is TRBJ2-2; D is ambiguous. Material: peripheral blood. This clonotype originated in a woman aged 25-40 years with acute or convalescent COVID-19. CDR3 in amino acids: CATSDLTPRGELFF. CDR3 DNA sequence: TGTGCCACCAGTGATTTGACCCCTCGGGGGGAGCTGTTTTTT.